Presented here are 13 T cell receptor beta chains from one specimen sequenced in a study of shared clonotypes between healthy human individuals. This table comes from immunoSEQ multiplex PCR, and its TCRdb copy is limited to in-frame clones, with some not included. This sample has about a million clones, with 77% found just once. Sequenced material: memory CD4+ T cells from PBMCs. Subset described: CD45RA-negative fraction. These receptors all stem from a man aged 18 to 29 in good health. Some clones in this sample may be carry-over from other donors' samples.

V gene TRBV11-2 combines with J gene TRBJ2-6, with D perhaps matching TRBD1 or TRBD2 (5 bases each). This CDR3 is 17 amino acids long. V was clipped by 6 bases and J by 1 base, with 16 bases between them. Germline V gene lookup returns CDR1 SGHAT and CDR2 FQNNGV. The CDR3 sequence is CASRYGTYDSGANVLTF. The CDR3 DNA is TGTGCCAGCAGGTACGGGACGTACGATTCTGGGGCCAACGTCCTGACTTTC.

The chain combines TRBV5-1 with TRBJ2-7; D tentatively fits TRBD1 or TRBD2 (5 bases each). Trimming stripped 0 bases from V and 4 bases from J, with 14 bases between. This CDR3 spans 15 amino acids. Germline values: CDR1 SGHRS, CDR2 YFSETQ. The CDR3 is CASSLGPGPEYEQYF. CDR3 DNA sequence: TGCGCCAGCAGCTTGGGTCCGGGACCAGAATACGAGCAGTACTTC. The full variable domain, completed using reference TRBV5-1 and TRBJ2-7, is KAGVTQTPRYLIKTRGQQVTLSCSPISGHRSVSWYQQTPGQGLQFLFEYFSETQRNKGNFPGRFSGRQFSNSRSEMNVSTLELGDSALYLCASSLGPGPEYEQYFGPGTRLTVT.

This sequence joins TRBV28 and TRBJ1-2; TRBD1 matches at 9 bases. CDR1 MDHEN and CDR2 SYDVKM come from the germline V gene. CDR3 size: 15 residues. V trimming: 2 bases; J trimming: 7 bases; junction bases outside the gene matches: 8. CDR3 sequence: CASSLNYGTGSGYTF. DNA for the CDR3: TGTGCCAGCAGTTTAAATTATGGGACAGGGAGTGGCTACACCTTC.

A remark on this clone: This sample includes further DNA sequences coding for the same CDR3. The V call is TRBV5-1, the J call TRBJ1-2; the D is unclear. V lost 0 bases to trimming and J lost 0 bases, with 6 bases between them. CDR1 and CDR2 from the germline V gene are SGHRS and YFSETQ. This CDR3 spans 14 amino acids. This CDR3 reads CASSLDSPNYGYTF. The CDR3 nucleotides read TGCGCCAGCAGCTTGGACAGTCCTAACTATGGCTACACCTTC.

This clone was observed a single time. V is TRBV9 and J is TRBJ1-2; D is undetermined. V gave up 0 bases and J gave up 7 bases, with 10 bases separating them. The CDR3 has 13 amino acids. Germline-derived CDR1 and CDR2 are SGDLS and YYNGEE. DNA for the CDR3: TGTGCCAGCAGCGTAGGGCCCCCCTTTGGCTACACCTTC. Translating gives CASSVGPPFGYTF.

The rearrangement joins TRBV5-4 to TRBJ1-4; D gene ambiguous. This CDR3 has 14 residues. The V end lost 4 bases, the J end lost 0 bases, and 7 bases lay between the germline ends. CDR1 and CDR2 (germline): SGHNT, YYREEE (reference sequence). The CDR3 DNA reads TGTGCCAGCAGCCGGGCTCCAACTAATGAAAAACTGTTTTTT. Its translation is CASSRAPTNEKLFF.

This chain uses TRBV7-3 with TRBJ2-5, with D possibly being TRBD1 or TRBD2 (6 bases each). Trimming removed 5 bases from V and 10 bases from J, with 17 bases in between. The CDR3 is made up of 13 amino acids. The germline V gene has CDR1 SGHTA and CDR2 FQGTGA. The chain's CDR3 is CASSQGDTGGQYF. The CDR3 bases are TGTGCCAGCAGCCAAGGGGACACCGGGGGCCAGTACTTC.

The chain is built from TRBV6-6 and TRBJ1-2; 8 bases line up with TRBD1. J lost 8 bases, V lost 5 bases, and 1 base had no gene match. This CDR3 has 11 amino acids. Germline V gives CDR1 MNHNY, CDR2 SVGAGI (reference sequence). The CDR3 DNA reads TGTGCCAGCAGTAGACAGGGGGGCTACACCTTC. Translation: CASSRQGGYTF.

This chain uses TRBV2 with TRBJ2-5; 11 nucleotides agree with TRBD1. The CDR3 has 14 amino acids. CDR1 and CDR2 (germline): SNHLY, FYNNEI. V gave up 5 bases and J gave up 5 bases; unmatched junction bases: 4. For the CDR3, the DNA is TGTGCCAGCAGTCGGGACAGGGGGATCGAGACCCAGTACTTC. Translated: CASSRDRGIETQYF.

J is TRBJ2-7 and V is TRBV7-2; D gene unclear. The V and J ends lost 1 base and 3 bases respectively, with 19 bases between them. Per the germline V gene, CDR1 is SGHTA and CDR2 is FQGNSA. The CDR3 totals 17 residues. The CDR3 region is CASSLGSSPIMNYEQYF. CDR3 in DNA: TGTGCCAGCAGCTTAGGGAGTAGCCCCATCATGAACTACGAGCAGTACTTC. Supplemented by reference TRBV7-2 and TRBJ2-7, the full variable domain reads GAGVSQSPSNKVTEKGKDVELRCDPISGHTALYWYRQSLGQGLEFLIYFQGNSAPDKSGLPSDRFSAERTGGSVSTLTIQRTQQEDSAVYLCASSLGSSPIMNYEQYFGPGTRLTVT.

The V gene is TRBV6-6, the J gene TRBJ2-1; D might be TRBD1 (6 bases). The V end lost 0 bases, the J end lost 4 bases, and 10 bases lay between the germline ends. Germline-derived CDR1 and CDR2 are MNHNY and SVGAGI (reference sequence). This CDR3 comprises 15 residues. The CDR3 loop reads CASSYSGQGYNEQFF. Written as DNA, the CDR3 is TGTGCCAGCAGTTACTCGGGGCAGGGGTACAATGAGCAGTTCTTC.

As concerns this clone: Other DNA variants within this sample encode the same CDR3. This chain joins TRBV7-9 and TRBJ2-5; 8 bases line up with TRBD1. V dropped 5 bases and J dropped 1; count of bases not matched to a gene: 3. The CDR3 extends over 14 amino acids. CDR1 and CDR2 (germline): SEHNR, FQNEAQ (reference sequence). CDR3: CASSLGQGQETQYF. The CDR3 DNA follows: TGTGCCAGCAGCCTCGGACAGGGCCAAGAGACCCAGTACTTC.

The V and J genes are TRBV27 and TRBJ1-4; the match to TRBD1 covers 11 bases. The trim removed 6 bases at V and 11 bases at J, leaving 8 bases unmatched. This CDR3 has 14 residues. The germline V gene has CDR1 MNHEY and CDR2 SMNVEV (reference sequence). The CDR3 nucleotides read TGTGCCAGCAGCCCGTCCCGGGACAGGGGGAAACTGTTTTTT. Its translation: CASSPSRDRGKLFF. The entire variable domain, with the rest obtained from reference TRBV27 and TRBJ1-4, is as follows: EAQVTQNPRYLITVTGKKLTVTCSQNMNHEYMSWYRQDPGLGLRQIYYSMNVEVTDKGDVPEGYKVSRKEKRNFPLILESPSPNQTSLYFCASSPSRDRGKLFFGSGTQLSVL.